The present entry profiles one TCR beta chain with its context. The antigen remains unidentified. In germline, CDR1 is MNHNY, CDR2 SVGAGI (reference sequence). The CDR3 consists of 15 residues. The V and J ends lost 2 bases and 0 bases, in that order; junction bases with no gene match: 2. These data are taken from a study of T cells in tuberculosis. The protocol was immunoSEQ multiplex PCR, while the TCRdb copy is restricted to in-frame clones and leaves out a portion. The profile covers roughly 40,000 clones, with around 96% appearing a single time and 3.6% taken by the ten largest. Study-level findings and limits: Selection depended on which cryopreserved specimens were available.

Latent tuberculosis screening used tuberculin skin test and IGRA at entry. This TCR was recovered from a donor aged 10 to 29 with latent tuberculosis or without tuberculosis infection. This rearrangement joins TRBV6-6 to TRBJ2-7, with TRBD1 identical over 9 bases. Sequenced sample: PBMCs. The CDR3 nucleotides are TGTGCCAGCAGTTACGGACAGGGGAGCTCCTACGAGCAGTACTTC. It yields the protein CASSYGQGSSYEQYF.